The sequence of this T cell receptor (beta chain) was determined in a study of beta chain features in type 1 diabetes. Study results and caveats: VDJ junctions sequenced from type 1 diabetes patients showed fewer insertions and more deletions. TCRB CDR3 length was moderately but significantly reduced in all four CD4+ subsets of Type 1 diabetes patients. Researchers reported that naive, central memory and Treg TCRB repertoires appeared more similar in patients than in healthy donors.

This CDR3 spans 15 amino acids. CDR1 SGHRS and CDR2 YFSETQ come from the germline V gene. V lost 5 bases and J lost 0, with 13 bases in between. Sequencing targeted expressed TCRB transcripts, as all isolated RNA had been reverse transcribed. The data were produced by immunoSEQ multiplex PCR, yet TCRdb's version contains in-frame clones alone and is incomplete. The sample holds about 270,000 clones, about 14% seen once. Sorting that relied on CD45RO/CCR7/CD25/CD127/CD95/CD27 yielded CD4+ naive, central memory, regulatory and stem cell-like memory cells. This clone was seen a few times. Its target is unknown.

Sequences were obtained from naive CD4+ T cells from blood. The TCR comes from a woman aged 40 to 55 in good health. The J gene is TRBJ2-3, the V gene TRBV5-1; a possible D gene is TRBD1 (5 bases). CDR3 in DNA: TGCGCCAGCAGATTCCAGGGCATTAGCACAGATACGCAGTATTTT. Translating gives CASRFQGISTDTQYF.